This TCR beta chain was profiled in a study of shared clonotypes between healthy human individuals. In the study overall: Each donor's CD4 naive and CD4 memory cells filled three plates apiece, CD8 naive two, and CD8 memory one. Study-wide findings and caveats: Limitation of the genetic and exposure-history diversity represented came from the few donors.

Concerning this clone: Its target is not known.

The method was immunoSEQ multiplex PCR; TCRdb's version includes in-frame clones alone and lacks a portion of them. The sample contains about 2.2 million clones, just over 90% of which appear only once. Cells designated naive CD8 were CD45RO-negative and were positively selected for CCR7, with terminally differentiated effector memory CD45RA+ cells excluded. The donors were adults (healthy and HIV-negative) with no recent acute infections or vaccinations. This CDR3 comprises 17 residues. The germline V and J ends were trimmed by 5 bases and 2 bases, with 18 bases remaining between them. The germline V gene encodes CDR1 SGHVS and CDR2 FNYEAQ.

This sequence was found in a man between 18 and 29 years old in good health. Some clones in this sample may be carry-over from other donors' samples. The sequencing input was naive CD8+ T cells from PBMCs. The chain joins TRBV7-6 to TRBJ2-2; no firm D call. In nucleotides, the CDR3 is TGTGCCAGCAGCCCGCGTAAGGAGTACTTAAACACCGGGGAGCTGTTTTTT. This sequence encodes CASSPRKEYLNTGELFF. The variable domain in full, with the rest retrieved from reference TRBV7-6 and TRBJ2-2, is GAGVSQSPRYKVTKRGQDVALRCDPISGHVSLYWYRQALGQGPEFLTYFNYEAQQDKSGLPNDRFSAERPEGSISTLTIQRTEQRDSAMYRCASSPRKEYLNTGELFFGEGSRLTVL.